This TCR beta chain is from a study of T cell responses to AZD1222 COVID-19 vaccine. Study-level results: Regions left unmutated in variants are reportedly the target of nearly half of spike-specific TCRs.

Libraries were prepared by immunoSEQ multiplex PCR; TCRdb keeps only in-frame clonotypes and omits some of them. The table has 60,000 to 100,000 clones, about 90% seen once; the top ten hold about a quarter. On this clone itself: Its specificity is not known.

This CDR3 contains 15 residues. Germline V CDR1 and CDR2: LNHDA, SQIVND (reference sequence). Between the trimmed V and J ends, which lost 5 bases and 4 bases, there was a span of 14 bases. Sequenced here: peripheral blood, sampled on day 0 of AZD1222 vaccination. The receptor was derived from an adult in good health. The V call is TRBV19, the J call TRBJ2-2; possible D gene TRBD1, 6 bases. CDR3 bases: TGTGCCAGTAGTCGACCGGGACACTTCACCGGGGAGCTGTTTTTT. As protein: CASSRPGHFTGELFF. Filled out from reference TRBV19 and TRBJ2-2, the complete variable domain reads DGGITQSPKYLFRKEGQNVTLSCEQNLNHDAMYWYRQDPGQGLRLIYYSQIVNDFQKGDIAEGYSVSREKKESFPLTVTSAQKNPTAFYLCASSRPGHFTGELFFGEGSRLTVL.